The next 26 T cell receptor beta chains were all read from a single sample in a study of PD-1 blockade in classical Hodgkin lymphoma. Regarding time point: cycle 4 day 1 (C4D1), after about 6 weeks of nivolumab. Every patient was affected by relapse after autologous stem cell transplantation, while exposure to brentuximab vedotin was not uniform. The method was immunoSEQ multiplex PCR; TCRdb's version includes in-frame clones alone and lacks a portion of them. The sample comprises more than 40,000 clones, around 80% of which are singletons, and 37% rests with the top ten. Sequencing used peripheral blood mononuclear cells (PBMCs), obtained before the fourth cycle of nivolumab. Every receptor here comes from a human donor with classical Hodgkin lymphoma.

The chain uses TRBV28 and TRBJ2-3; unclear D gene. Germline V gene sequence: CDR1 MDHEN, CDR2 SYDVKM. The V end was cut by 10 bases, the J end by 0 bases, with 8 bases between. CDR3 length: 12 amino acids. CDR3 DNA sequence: TGTGCCACCAATCCTAGCACAGATACGCAGTATTTT. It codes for CATNPSTDTQYF.

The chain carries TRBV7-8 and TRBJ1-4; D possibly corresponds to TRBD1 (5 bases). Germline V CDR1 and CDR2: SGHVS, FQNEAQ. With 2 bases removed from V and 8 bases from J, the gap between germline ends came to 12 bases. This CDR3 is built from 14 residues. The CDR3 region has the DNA TGTGCCAGCAGCTTAACAGGCCCCCTAGAAAAACTGTTTTTT. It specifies CASSLTGPLEKLFF.

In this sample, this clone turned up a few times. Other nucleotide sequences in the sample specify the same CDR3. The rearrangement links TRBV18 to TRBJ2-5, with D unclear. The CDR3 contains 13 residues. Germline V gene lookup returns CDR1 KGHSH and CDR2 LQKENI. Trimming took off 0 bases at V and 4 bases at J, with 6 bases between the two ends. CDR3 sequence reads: CASSPPVAETQYF. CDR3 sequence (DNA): TGTGCCAGCTCACCACCGGTAGCAGAGACCCAGTACTTC. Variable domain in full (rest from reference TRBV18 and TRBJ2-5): NAGVMQNPRHLVRRRGQEARLRCSPMKGHSHVYWYRQLPEEGLKFMVYLQKENIIDESGMPKERFSAEFPKEGPSILRIQQVVRGDSAAYFCASSPPVAETQYFGPGTRLLVL.

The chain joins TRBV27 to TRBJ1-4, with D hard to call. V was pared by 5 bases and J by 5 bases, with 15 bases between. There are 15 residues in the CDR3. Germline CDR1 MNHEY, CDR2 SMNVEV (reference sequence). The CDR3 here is CASSELGWLNEKLFF. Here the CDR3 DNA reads TGTGCCAGCAGTGAACTCGGGTGGTTAAATGAAAAACTGTTTTTT.

Written as DNA, the CDR3 is TGTGCCAGCTCACGGGCGGCAAATGAAAAACTGTTTTTT. It specifies CASSRAANEKLFF. The J gene is TRBJ1-4, the V gene TRBV18, with D uncertain. Germline CDR1 is KGHSH and CDR2 is LQKENI. CDR3 size: 13 residues. Trimming took off 4 bases at V and 5 bases at J, with 8 bases between the two ends.

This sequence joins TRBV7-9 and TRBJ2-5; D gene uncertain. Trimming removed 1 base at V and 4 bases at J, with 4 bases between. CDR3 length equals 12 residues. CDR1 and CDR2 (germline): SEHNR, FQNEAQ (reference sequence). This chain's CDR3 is CASSLGTETQYF. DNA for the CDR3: TGTGCCAGCAGCTTAGGGACAGAGACCCAGTACTTC.

The CDR3 nucleotides read TGTGCCAGCAGCGAGGGGGAGACCCAGTACTTC. Amino acid sequence: CASSEGETQYF. The chain uses TRBV9 and TRBJ2-5; a weak D match, TRBD1 (5 bases). This CDR3 has 11 amino acids. Germline CDR1 SGDLS, CDR2 YYNGEE. Between the trimmed V and J ends, which lost 3 bases and 5 bases, there was a span of 5 bases.

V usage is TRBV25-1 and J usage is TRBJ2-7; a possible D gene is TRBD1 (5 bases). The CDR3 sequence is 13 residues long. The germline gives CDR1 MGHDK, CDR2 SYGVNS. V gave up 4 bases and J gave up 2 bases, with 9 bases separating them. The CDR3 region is CASSGRGTYEQYF. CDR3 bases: TGTGCCAGCAGTGGAAGGGGAACCTACGAGCAGTACTTC.

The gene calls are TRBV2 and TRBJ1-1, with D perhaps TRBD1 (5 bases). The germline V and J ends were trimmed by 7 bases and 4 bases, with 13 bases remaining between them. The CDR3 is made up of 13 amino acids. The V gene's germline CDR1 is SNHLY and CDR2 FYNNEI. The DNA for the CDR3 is TGTGCCAGCACGGAGCAGGGAAGCACTGAAGCTTTCTTT. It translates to CASTEQGSTEAFF.

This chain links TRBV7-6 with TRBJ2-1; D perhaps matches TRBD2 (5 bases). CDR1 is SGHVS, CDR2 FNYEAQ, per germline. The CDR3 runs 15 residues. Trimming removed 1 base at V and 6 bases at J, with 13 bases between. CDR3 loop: CASSLVGTAGNEQFF. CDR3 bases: TGTGCCAGCAGCTTAGTAGGAACGGCGGGCAATGAGCAGTTCTTC.

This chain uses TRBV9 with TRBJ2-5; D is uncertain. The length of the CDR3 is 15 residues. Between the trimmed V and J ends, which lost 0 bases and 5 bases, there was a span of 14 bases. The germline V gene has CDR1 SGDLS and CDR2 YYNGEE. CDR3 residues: CASSVGTVDLETQYF. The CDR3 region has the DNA TGTGCCAGCAGCGTAGGGACGGTAGATTTGGAGACCCAGTACTTC.

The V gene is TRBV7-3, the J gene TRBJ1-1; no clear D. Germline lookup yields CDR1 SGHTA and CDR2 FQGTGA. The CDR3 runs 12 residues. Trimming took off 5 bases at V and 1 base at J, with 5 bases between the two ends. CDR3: CASSHQNTEAFF. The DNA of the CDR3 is TGTGCCAGCAGCCATCAGAACACTGAAGCTTTCTTT.

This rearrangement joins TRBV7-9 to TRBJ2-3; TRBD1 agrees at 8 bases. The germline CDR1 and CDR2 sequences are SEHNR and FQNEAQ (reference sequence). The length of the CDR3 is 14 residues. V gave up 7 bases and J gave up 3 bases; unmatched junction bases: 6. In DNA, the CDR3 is TGTGCCAGCATGGACAGGGTAGTAACAGATACGCAGTATTTT. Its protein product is CASMDRVVTDTQYF.

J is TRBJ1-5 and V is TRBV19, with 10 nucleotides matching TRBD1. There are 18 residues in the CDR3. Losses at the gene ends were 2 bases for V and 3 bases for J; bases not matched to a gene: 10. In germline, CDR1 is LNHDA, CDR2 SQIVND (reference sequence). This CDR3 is CASSISEGQGTFNQPQHF. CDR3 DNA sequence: TGTGCCAGTAGTATAAGTGAGGGACAGGGGACATTCAATCAGCCCCAGCATTTT.

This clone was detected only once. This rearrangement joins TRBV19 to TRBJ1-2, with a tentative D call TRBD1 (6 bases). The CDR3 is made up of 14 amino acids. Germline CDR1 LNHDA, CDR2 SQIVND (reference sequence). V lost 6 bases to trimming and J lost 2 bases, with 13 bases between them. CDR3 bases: TGTGCCAGTAGGAAAGGACAGCCCAACTATGGCTACACCTTC. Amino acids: CASRKGQPNYGYTF.

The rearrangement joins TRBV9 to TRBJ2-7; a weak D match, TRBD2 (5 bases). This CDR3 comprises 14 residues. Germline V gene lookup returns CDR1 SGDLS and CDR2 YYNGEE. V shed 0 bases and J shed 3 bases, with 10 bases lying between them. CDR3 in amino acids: CASSVAGNDYEQYF. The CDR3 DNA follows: TGTGCCAGCAGCGTAGCGGGGAACGACTACGAGCAGTACTTC.

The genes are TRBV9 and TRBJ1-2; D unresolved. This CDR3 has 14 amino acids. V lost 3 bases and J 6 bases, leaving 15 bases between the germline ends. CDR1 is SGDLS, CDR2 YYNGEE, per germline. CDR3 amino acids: CASSDESQPDGYTF. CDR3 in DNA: TGTGCCAGCAGCGACGAATCCCAGCCAGATGGCTACACCTTC.

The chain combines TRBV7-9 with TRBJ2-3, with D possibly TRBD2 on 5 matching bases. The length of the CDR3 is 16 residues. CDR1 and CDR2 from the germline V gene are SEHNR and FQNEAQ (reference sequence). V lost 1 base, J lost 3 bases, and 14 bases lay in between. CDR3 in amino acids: CASSLGAGSVTDTQYF. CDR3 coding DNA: TGTGCCAGCAGCTTAGGTGCGGGTTCTGTGACAGATACGCAGTATTTT.

The CDR3 loop is CASSRAGDRWYGYTF. In DNA form, the CDR3 reads TGTGCCAGCAGCCGCGCAGGGGACAGATGGTATGGCTACACCTTC. This sequence joins TRBV7-9 and TRBJ1-2, with TRBD1 matching 7 bases. V lost 5 bases, J lost 5 bases, and 11 bases stayed unmatched. Looked up from germline, CDR1 is SEHNR and CDR2 is FQNEAQ (reference sequence). The CDR3 consists of 15 residues.

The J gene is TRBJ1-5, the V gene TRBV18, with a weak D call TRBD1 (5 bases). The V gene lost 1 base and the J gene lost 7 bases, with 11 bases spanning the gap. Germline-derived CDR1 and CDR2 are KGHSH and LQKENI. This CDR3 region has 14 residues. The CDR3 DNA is TGTGCCAGCTCACCACGCGGGGGTGAACAGCCCCAGCATTTT. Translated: CASSPRGGEQPQHF.

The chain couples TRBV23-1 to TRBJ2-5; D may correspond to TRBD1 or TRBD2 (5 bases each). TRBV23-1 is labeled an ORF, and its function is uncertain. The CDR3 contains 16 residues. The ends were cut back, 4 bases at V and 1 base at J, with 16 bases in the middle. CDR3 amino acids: CASSPTRGSIQETQYF. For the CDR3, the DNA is TGCGCCAGCAGTCCTACGAGGGGATCTATCCAAGAGACCCAGTACTTC.

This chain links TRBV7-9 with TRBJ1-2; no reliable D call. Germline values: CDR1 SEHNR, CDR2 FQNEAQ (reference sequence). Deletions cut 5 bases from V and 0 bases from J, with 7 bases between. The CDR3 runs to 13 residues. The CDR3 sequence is CASSQRTNYGYTF. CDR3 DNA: TGTGCCAGCAGCCAGCGAACTAACTATGGCTACACCTTC.

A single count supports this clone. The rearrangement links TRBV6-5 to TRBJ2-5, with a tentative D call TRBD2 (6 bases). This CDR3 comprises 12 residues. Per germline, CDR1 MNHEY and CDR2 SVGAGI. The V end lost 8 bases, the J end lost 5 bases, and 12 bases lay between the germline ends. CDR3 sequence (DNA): TGTGCCAGCGGCGGGGTGTCGGAGACCCAGTACTTC. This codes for CASGGVSETQYF.

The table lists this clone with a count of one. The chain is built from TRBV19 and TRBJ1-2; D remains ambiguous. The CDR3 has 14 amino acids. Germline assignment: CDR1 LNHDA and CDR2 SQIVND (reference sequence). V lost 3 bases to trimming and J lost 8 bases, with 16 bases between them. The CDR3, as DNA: TGTGCCAGTAGTATCCCGGCATCCGCTTTCGGCTACACCTTC. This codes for CASSIPASAFGYTF.

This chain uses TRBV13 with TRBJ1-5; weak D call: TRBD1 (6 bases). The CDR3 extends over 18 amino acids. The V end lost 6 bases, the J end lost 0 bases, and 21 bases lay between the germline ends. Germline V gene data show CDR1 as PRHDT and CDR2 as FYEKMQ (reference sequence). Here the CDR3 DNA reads TGTGCCAGCAGTAGGGGTGACAGGAGAGATTATAGCAATCAGCCCCAGCATTTT. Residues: CASSRGDRRDYSNQPQHF. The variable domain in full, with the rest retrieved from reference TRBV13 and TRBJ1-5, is AAGVIQSPRHLIKEKRETATLKCYPIPRHDTVYWYQQGPGQDPQFLISFYEKMQSDKGSIPDRFSAQQFSDYHSELNMSSLELGDSALYFCASSRGDRRDYSNQPQHFGDGTRLSIL.

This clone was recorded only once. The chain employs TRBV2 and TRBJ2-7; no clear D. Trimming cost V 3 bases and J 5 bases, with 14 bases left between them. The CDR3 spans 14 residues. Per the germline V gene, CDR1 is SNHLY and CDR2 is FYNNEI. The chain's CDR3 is CASSETTVANEQYF. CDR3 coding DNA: TGTGCCAGCAGTGAGACAACGGTAGCCAACGAGCAGTACTTC. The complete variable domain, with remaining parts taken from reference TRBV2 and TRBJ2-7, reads EPEVTQTPSHQVTQMGQEVILRCVPISNHLYFYWYRQILGQKVEFLVSFYNNEISEKSEIFDDQFSVERPDGSNFTLKIRSTKLEDSAMYFCASSETTVANEQYFGPGTRLTVT.